The 25 T cell receptor beta chains presented below share a single source sample, sequenced in a study of blood T cell repertoires in COVID-19 (dated by TCRdb to 2018 to 2021). Library preparation was by the immunoSEQ multiplex PCR assay. What TCRdb holds here is the immuneACCESS table cut down to in-frame rearrangements. Part of the clones is not present; checked against another copy, under half of the missing clones reflect an unresolved V gene, and the others are unexplained. The sample includes over 30,000 clones, with around 77% observed a single time. More than 15% of the sample lies in the top ten. Sequenced: peripheral blood. The receptors shown here come from a human donor in a cohort sampled during active COVID-19.

The chain has TRBV19 and TRBJ1-2, with D unresolved. Trimming left V 3 bases short and J 8 bases short, with 13 bases between. The CDR3 is 13 residues long. The germline gives CDR1 LNHDA, CDR2 SQIVND (reference sequence). In nucleotides, the CDR3 is TGTGCCAGTAGTATTTCCGGAGTGGAAGGCTACACCTTC. Its translation: CASSISGVEGYTF.

This chain connects TRBV25-1 to TRBJ2-7; TRBD1 might be the D (6 bases). CDR1 and CDR2 from the germline V gene are MGHDK and SYGVNS. CDR3 length: 14 amino acids. V was clipped by 2 bases and J by 3 bases, with 11 bases between them. CDR3 nucleotide sequence: TGTGCCAGCAGTGAAGTGACAGGAATCTACGAGCAGTACTTC. Translation: CASSEVTGIYEQYF.

This clone was detected once. The V gene is TRBV24-1, the J gene TRBJ1-5; no firm D call. The CDR3 contains 13 residues. Per germline, CDR1 KGHDR and CDR2 SFDVKD. Trimming removed 0 bases at V and 7 bases at J, with 6 bases between. This CDR3 reads CATSDLPGQPQHF. The CDR3 nucleotides read TGTGCCACCAGTGATTTGCCTGGCCAGCCCCAGCATTTT.

The V gene is TRBV12-3 or TRBV12-4, the J gene TRBJ2-5, with a weak D call TRBD1 (5 bases). Deletions cut 7 bases from V and 3 bases from J, with 12 bases between. This CDR3 is 13 amino acids long. CDR3 nucleotide sequence: TGTGCCAGCAAACAAGGGGCAAAAGAGACCCAGTACTTC. It translates to CASKQGAKETQYF.

The CDR3 reads CASSSTLETQYF. The CDR3 DNA reads as TGTGCCAGCAGTTCTACTTTGGAGACCCAGTACTTC. This chain links TRBV28 with TRBJ2-5; D ambiguous. Germline CDR1 and CDR2: MDHEN and SYDVKM. The CDR3 has 12 amino acids. The V end lost 4 bases, the J end lost 5 bases, and 8 bases lay between the germline ends. Supplemented by reference TRBV28 and TRBJ2-5, the full variable domain reads DVKVTQSSRYLVKRTGEKVFLECVQDMDHENMFWYRQDPGLGLRLIYFSYDVKMKEKGDIPEGYSVSREKKERFSLILESASTNQTSMYLCASSSTLETQYFGPGTRLLVL.

This chain connects TRBV29-1 to TRBJ2-7; TRBD1 matches 7 bases. The length of the CDR3 is 15 residues. Trimming took 0 bases from V and 4 from J; bases not matched to a gene: 9. In germline, CDR1 is SQVTM, CDR2 ANQGSEA. The CDR3 DNA follows: TGCAGCGTTGAAGATCGGAGACAGGGTTGGTACGAGCAGTACTTC. As protein: CSVEDRRQGWYEQYF.

The rearrangement links TRBV7-9 to TRBJ2-7, with TRBD2 identical over 9 bases. Germline-derived CDR1 and CDR2 are SEHNR and FQNEAQ (reference sequence). Trimming removed 5 bases from V and 6 bases from J; junction bases left unmatched: 23. The CDR3 contains 19 residues. CDR3 loop: CASSPDSESLAGGLREQYF. The CDR3 nucleotides are TGTGCCAGCAGCCCCGACTCGGAGTCTTTGGCGGGAGGGCTTCGCGAGCAGTACTTC.

The V call is TRBV2, the J call TRBJ2-5, with D uncertain. Trimming took off 7 bases at V and 4 bases at J, with 7 bases between the two ends. The CDR3 is 11 residues long. Germline values: CDR1 SNHLY, CDR2 FYNNEI. The CDR3 bases are TGTGCCAGCACGATGAGAGAGACCCAGTACTTC. Protein sequence: CASTMRETQYF. The full variable domain, with the rest looked up from reference TRBV2 and TRBJ2-5, is EPEVTQTPSHQVTQMGQEVILRCVPISNHLYFYWYRQILGQKVEFLVSFYNNEISEKSEIFDDQFSVERPDGSNFTLKIRSTKLEDSAMYFCASTMRETQYFGPGTRLLVL.

The V call is TRBV7-6, the J call TRBJ2-3; 15 nucleotides line up with TRBD2. The CDR3 totals 18 residues. CDR1 is SGHVS, CDR2 FNYEAQ, per germline. With 5 bases clipped from V and 4 bases from J, the junction kept 10 bases outside the gene matches. CDR3 DNA: TGTGCCAGCAGCCGATGGACTAGCGGGGGGGCCGCTGCAGATACGCAGTATTTT. Protein: CASSRWTSGGAAADTQYF. The full variable domain, with the rest looked up from reference TRBV7-6 and TRBJ2-3, is GAGVSQSPRYKVTKRGQDVALRCDPISGHVSLYWYRQALGQGPEFLTYFNYEAQQDKSGLPNDRFSAERPEGSISTLTIQRTEQRDSAMYRCASSRWTSGGAAADTQYFGPGTRLTVL.

This clone came up a few times. The gene calls are TRBV19 and TRBJ1-1, with 8 bases matching TRBD1. Per germline, CDR1 LNHDA and CDR2 SQIVND (reference sequence). Germline trimming cut 5 bases from V and 7 bases from J; bases unmatched to any gene: 6. The length of the CDR3 is 13 residues. Written as DNA, the CDR3 is TGTGCCAGTAGTGCCAGACAGGGGAGTGAAGCTTTCTTT. Encoded protein: CASSARQGSEAFF.

This clone appeared a single time. This chain uses TRBV18 with TRBJ2-7, with D possibly matching TRBD2 (5 bases). Germline V gene data show CDR1 as KGHSH and CDR2 as LQKENI. The CDR3 is 16 residues long. Between the trimmed V and J ends, which lost 3 bases and 0 bases, there was a span of 15 bases. For the CDR3, the DNA is TGTGCCAGCTCACCGACCGGGGTGGGGAGCTCCTACGAGCAGTACTTC. Translated, it gives CASSPTGVGSSYEQYF.

The CDR3 coding sequence is TGCGCCAGTATCATTAGCGGGAGGGCCCATGAGCAGTTCTTC. It yields the protein CASIISGRAHEQFF. The chain carries TRBV10-1 and TRBJ2-1; 11 nucleotides agree with TRBD2. CDR1 is WNHNN, CDR2 SYGVQD, per germline (reference sequence). The CDR3 spans 14 residues. The V segment lost 9 bases and the J segment 8 bases; nucleotides outside the gene matches: 9.

DNA for the CDR3: TGTGCCAGCAGTGAAGCACAGGGATTCTATGGCTACACCTTC. Residues: CASSEAQGFYGYTF. The rearrangement uses TRBV6-1 and TRBJ1-2; TRBD1 might be the D (6 bases). CDR3 size: 14 residues. Germline loops: CDR1 MNHNS, CDR2 SASEGT. V gave up 0 bases and J gave up 4 bases, with 9 bases separating them.

This clone has only one observation. V usage is TRBV19 and J usage is TRBJ1-5; 9 bases are a match to TRBD1. CDR3 length: 16 amino acids. Germline lookup yields CDR1 LNHDA and CDR2 SQIVND (reference sequence). V shed 5 bases and J 4 bases; nucleotides not matched to a gene: 9. For the CDR3, the DNA is TGTGCCAGTAGTTACCACCGAGGACAGGGGAATCAGCCCCAGCATTTT. This translates into CASSYHRGQGNQPQHF.

The V call is TRBV7-8, the J call TRBJ2-1; no clear D gene. The V end lost 0 bases, the J end lost 0 bases, and 3 bases lay between the germline ends. This CDR3 is built from 14 residues. In germline, CDR1 is SGHVS, CDR2 FQNEAQ. The CDR3 nucleotides are TGTGCCAGCAGCTTAGCGAGCTCCTACAATGAGCAGTTCTTC. Protein product: CASSLASSYNEQFF.

This chain joins TRBV7-2 and TRBJ2-7, with 7 bases matching TRBD1. Germline-derived CDR1 and CDR2 are SGHTA and FQGNSA. V lost 4 bases to trimming and J lost 4 bases; unmatched junction nucleotides: 10. This CDR3 is built from 15 residues. The CDR3 DNA follows: TGTGCCAGCAGCTCCCCGGACAGGTGGTGGTACGAGCAGTACTTC. Translation: CASSSPDRWWYEQYF.

The chain links TRBV5-1 to TRBJ2-3; TRBD2 is a possible D gene (5 bases). The V end was cut by 1 base, the J end by 6 bases, with 9 bases between. Germline-derived CDR1 and CDR2 are SGHRS and YFSETQ. The CDR3 loop spans 13 amino acids. CDR3 DNA sequence: TGCGCCAGCAGCTTGAGTCCGGGGGATACGCAGTATTTT. Translation gives CASSLSPGDTQYF. Together with reference TRBV5-1 and TRBJ2-3, the CDR3 gives the full variable domain: KAGVTQTPRYLIKTRGQQVTLSCSPISGHRSVSWYQQTPGQGLQFLFEYFSETQRNKGNFPGRFSGRQFSNSRSEMNVSTLELGDSALYLCASSLSPGDTQYFGPGTRLTVL.

The chain joins TRBV5-5 to TRBJ2-7, with D unclear. Germline values: CDR1 SGHKS, CDR2 YYEKEE (reference sequence). The CDR3 is made up of 14 amino acids. V was trimmed by 2 bases and J by 1 base, leaving 10 bases between them. The chain's CDR3 is CASSFVAGSYEQYF. CDR3 coding DNA: TGTGCCAGCAGCTTTGTCGCAGGTTCCTACGAGCAGTACTTC.

V is TRBV9 and J is TRBJ1-2; TRBD1 is a possible D gene (5 bases). V was cut by 4 bases and J by 6 bases, with 13 bases left in between. This CDR3 has 13 amino acids. CDR1 is SGDLS and CDR2 is YYNGEE in the germline V gene. The CDR3 coding sequence is TGTGCCAGCAGCCTCACAGGAATCCATGGCTACACCTTC. Residues: CASSLTGIHGYTF.

This rearrangement joins TRBV5-1 to TRBJ1-4, with TRBD1 matching over 9 bases. V lost 4 bases, J lost 2 bases, and 6 bases stayed unmatched. Germline V gene sequence: CDR1 SGHRS, CDR2 YFSETQ. CDR3 length: 16 amino acids. The CDR3 sequence is CASSKGQGLTNEKLFF. As DNA, the CDR3 is TGCGCCAGCAGCAAGGGACAGGGTCTGACTAATGAAAAACTGTTTTTT. Drawing the rest from reference TRBV5-1 and TRBJ1-4, the complete variable domain is KAGVTQTPRYLIKTRGQQVTLSCSPISGHRSVSWYQQTPGQGLQFLFEYFSETQRNKGNFPGRFSGRQFSNSRSEMNVSTLELGDSALYLCASSKGQGLTNEKLFFGSGTQLSVL.

The sample holds a few counts of this clone. V is TRBV28 and J is TRBJ2-1; 7 nucleotides align to TRBD2. CDR1 MDHEN and CDR2 SYDVKM come from the germline V gene. With 5 bases clipped from V and 4 bases from J, the junction kept 11 bases outside the gene matches. This CDR3 contains 16 residues. The CDR3 DNA is TGTGCCAGCAGTCGAAGCCGGGACTATCTTTACAATGAGCAGTTCTTC. Protein product: CASSRSRDYLYNEQFF.

This chain uses TRBV4-1 with TRBJ1-2; 7 bases agree with TRBD1. This CDR3 contains 15 residues. From germline, CDR1 is MGHRA and CDR2 YSYEKL. V lost 1 base and J lost 7; bases outside the gene matches: 9. CDR3 bases: TGCGCCAGCAGCCAAGTAGACAGGGCCTGGAGTGGCTACACCTTC. It yields the protein CASSQVDRAWSGYTF.

This clone has just a few counts. V gene TRBV28 combines with J gene TRBJ2-7; D gene unclear. This CDR3 has 11 residues. The V end was cut by 6 bases, the J end by 3 bases, with 6 bases between. CDR1 is MDHEN, CDR2 SYDVKM, per germline. This chain's CDR3 is CASRQNYEQYF. The CDR3 DNA follows: TGTGCCAGCAGGCAGAACTACGAGCAGTACTTC.

This clone was detected only once. The chain recombines TRBV9 with TRBJ1-5; 7 bases agree with TRBD1. Germline V gene sequence: CDR1 SGDLS, CDR2 YYNGEE. J lost 3 bases, V lost 4 bases, and 10 bases had no gene match. The CDR3 length is 16 residues. DNA of the CDR3: TGTGCCAGCAGCCCTGATCCGGGACAGACCAATCAGCCCCAGCATTTT. It yields the protein CASSPDPGQTNQPQHF. Using reference TRBV9 and TRBJ1-5 for the parts outside the CDR3, the full variable domain is DSGVTQTPKHLITATGQRVTLRCSPRSGDLSVYWYQQSLDQGLQFLIQYYNGEERAKGNILERFSAQQFPDLHSELNLSSLELGDSALYFCASSPDPGQTNQPQHFGDGTRLSIL.

This clone was counted a single time. This chain joins TRBV14 and TRBJ2-7, with a weak D call TRBD1 (6 bases). Germline CDR1 is SGHDN and CDR2 is FVKESK. CDR3 size: 14 residues. Trimming pared 3 bases from V and 0 bases from J, leaving 9 bases between. CDR3 DNA sequence: TGTGCCAGCAGCCATCTAGGGGGCTCCTACGAGCAGTACTTC. Translating it yields CASSHLGGSYEQYF. The full variable domain, with the rest looked up from reference TRBV14 and TRBJ2-7, is EAGVTQFPSHSVIEKGQTVTLRCDPISGHDNLYWYRRVMGKEIKFLLHFVKESKQDESGMPNNRFLAERTGGTYSTLKVQPAELEDSGVYFCASSHLGGSYEQYFGPGTRLTVT.